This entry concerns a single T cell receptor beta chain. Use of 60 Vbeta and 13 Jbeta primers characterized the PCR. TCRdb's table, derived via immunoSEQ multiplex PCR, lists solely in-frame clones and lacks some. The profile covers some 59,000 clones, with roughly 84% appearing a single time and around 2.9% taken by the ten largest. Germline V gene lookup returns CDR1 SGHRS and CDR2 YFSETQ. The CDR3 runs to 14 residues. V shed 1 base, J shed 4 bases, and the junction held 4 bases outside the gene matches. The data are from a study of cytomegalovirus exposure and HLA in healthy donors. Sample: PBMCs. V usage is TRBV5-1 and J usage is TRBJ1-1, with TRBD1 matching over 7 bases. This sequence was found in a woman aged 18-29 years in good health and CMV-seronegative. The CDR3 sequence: CASSLRSGGTEAFF. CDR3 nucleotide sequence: TGCGCCAGCAGCTTGAGGTCAGGGGGCACTGAAGCTTTCTTT. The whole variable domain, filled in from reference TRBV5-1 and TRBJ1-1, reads KAGVTQTPRYLIKTRGQQVTLSCSPISGHRSVSWYQQTPGQGLQFLFEYFSETQRNKGNFPGRFSGRQFSNSRSEMNVSTLELGDSALYLCASSLRSGGTEAFFGQGTRLTVV.